Reported below is one T cell receptor beta chain. This entry comes from a study of blood T cell repertoires in COVID-19. Study as a whole: From the United States, Italy and Spain came samples of acute and convalescent COVID-19. T cells, B-cell-depleted T cells, or PBMCs provided the cDNA or gDNA that served as material.

Per the study methods: Estimates of nucleated cell counts were drawn from the amplification of reference gene primers. Measured with immunoSEQ multiplex PCR; TCRdb has only the in-frame clones, and not every one. That table gives V, J and clone size, and the DNA gave D and trimming. Of 140,000 or so clones listed, about 89% are singletons. Unmatched junction bases numbered 7, after V lost 7 bases and J lost 3 bases. The CDR3 covers 15 residues. Germline V gene sequence: CDR1 SGHRS, CDR2 YFSETQ. This sequence was found in a man aged 45-65 years who had recovered from COVID-19. This rearrangement joins TRBV5-1 to TRBJ2-2; 9 bases align to TRBD1. The sequencing sample was made of peripheral blood. The CDR3 region has the DNA TGCGCCAGCGCAACCGGGACAGGGTACACCGGGGAGCTGTTTTTT. Amino acid sequence: CASATGTGYTGELFF.